One and the same sample provided the 28 T cell receptor beta chains below, sequenced in a study of T cells in women clearing cervical HPV infection. Clones were read by immunoSEQ multiplex PCR, and TCRdb kept only the in-frame ones, dropping some. Across about 30,000 clones, the top ten clones capture roughly 3.6% of the sample. The sequencing sample was made of blood buffy coat. The origin of the receptors is a woman between 18 and 70 years old with a cervical HPV16 infection that either progressed to CIN3+ or cleared (not recorded which).

In regard to this clone: The sequenced fragment ends 3 residues before the CDR3 boundary, so the rest is inferred from the germline J gene. The rearrangement joins TRBV19 to TRBJ1-4, with a possible D match to TRBD1 (5 bases). CDR3 length equals 15 residues. Germline loops: CDR1 LNHDA, CDR2 SQIVND (reference sequence). Trimming shortened V by 6 bases and J by 5 bases, and 16 bases separated the two germline ends. CDR3 bases read: TGTGCCAGTAGGCGGCTGGACAATCCAAATGAAAAA. This gives the protein CASRRLDNPNEK. The full CDR3 protein reads CASRRLDNPNEKLFF.

In the case of this clone: The CDR3 end lies 3 residues beyond the end of the read and is filled in from the germline J gene. This chain uses TRBV5-6 with TRBJ1-6; 12 bases are shared with TRBD1. The CDR3 length is 15 residues. The V segment lost 3 bases and the J segment 7 bases; nucleotides outside the gene matches: 2. Germline V gene sequence: CDR1 SGHDT, CDR2 YYEEEE. The part of the CDR3 DNA that was read is TGTGCCAGCAGCTCCGGGACAGGGGGCAATTCACCC. Residues: CASSSGTGGNSP. In full, the CDR3 reads CASSSGTGGNSPLHF.

As for this clone: Read coverage stops 3 residues before the CDR3 terminus; the germline J gene supplies the remainder. The chain uses TRBV5-1 and TRBJ1-2, with TRBD1 matching over 8 bases. Germline CDR1 reads SGHRS; CDR2 reads YFSETQ. CDR3 size: 15 residues. The CDR3 DNA, read in part, is TGCGCCAGCAGCTTGGATTCAGGGGGCGCGGAGGGC. It translates to CASSLDSGGAEG. The entire CDR3 protein reads CASSLDSGGAEGYTF.

On this clone itself: The read is 3 residues too short to cover the CDR3 end, so that end is filled in from the germline J gene. This chain uses TRBV6-2 or TRBV6-3 with TRBJ1-2, with D possibly being TRBD1 (5 bases). V was cut by 8 bases and J by 3 bases, with 19 bases left in between. The CDR3 runs to 15 residues. The germline V gene has CDR1 MNHEY and CDR2 SVGEGT. The DNA read from the CDR3 is TGTGCCAGCGCTATCCTGAGAGGGGTTCACTATGGC. This encodes CASAILRGVHYG. Given in full, the CDR3 is CASAILRGVHYGYTF.

As concerns this clone: The read comes to an end 3 residues before the CDR3 does, leaving the germline J gene to fill in the end. The chain employs TRBV2 and TRBJ1-1; TRBD1 agrees at 7 bases. This CDR3 is built from 16 residues. Trimming cost V 6 bases and J 7 bases; bases outside gene matches: 17. CDR1 and CDR2 from the germline V gene are SNHLY and FYNNEI. This CDR3 reads CASRSTGISLSDEAFF. The part of the CDR3 DNA that was read is TGTGCCAGCAGATCGACAGGGATTTCCCTATCCGATGAA.

Note on this clone: The read falls 3 residues short of the CDR3 end, and the missing part is taken from the germline J gene. The chain links TRBV7-8 to TRBJ1-6, with D perhaps TRBD1 (5 bases). The V end was cut by 5 bases, the J end by 9 bases, with 20 bases between. The CDR3 loop spans 16 amino acids. CDR1 is SGHVS and CDR2 is FQNEAQ in the germline V gene. Incomplete CDR3 DNA: TGTGCCAGCAGCCTGGGCCCATCATTAAGGGGTTCACCC. This encodes CASSLGPSLRGSP. The whole CDR3 is CASSLGPSLRGSPLHF.

To note about this clone: The missing CDR3 end, 3 residues past where the read stops, is filled in from the germline J gene. This chain joins TRBV7-6 and TRBJ1-1; D not resolved. The CDR3 loop spans 14 amino acids. Per germline, CDR1 SGHVS and CDR2 FNYEAQ. The CDR3 bases that were read are TGTGCCAGCACCAACAACGCAGGAGGCGAGACC. It encodes CASTNNAGGET. The complete CDR3 sequence is CASTNNAGGETAFF.

Details on this clone: With the read ending 3 residues before the CDR3 end, the germline J gene is used to fill in that end. This rearrangement joins TRBV2 to TRBJ2-1; a possible D gene is TRBD2 (5 bases). This CDR3 is 11 amino acids long. The V gene lost 4 bases and the J gene lost 9 bases, with 7 bases spanning the gap. The germline gives CDR1 SNHLY, CDR2 FYNNEI. CDR3 region: CASSVEGEQFF. The sequenced part of the CDR3 DNA is TGTGCCAGCAGTGTCGAGGGTGAG.

Details on this clone: The read halts 3 residues ahead of the CDR3 end, with the missing end drawn from the germline J gene. V usage is TRBV29-1 and J usage is TRBJ2-7, with a possible D match to TRBD2 (6 bases). Germline V CDR1 and CDR2: SQVTM, ANQGSEA. The V end was cut by 4 bases, the J end by 5 bases, with 33 bases between. CDR3 length: 19 amino acids. The sequenced part of the CDR3 DNA is TGCAGCGTTGGACCTCACCCCATAATAGCGGATGAGTCTCCCGACGAG. Translation gives CSVGPHPIIADESPDE. The CDR3 as a whole reads CSVGPHPIIADESPDEQYF.

To note about this clone: The read comes to an end 3 residues before the CDR3 does, leaving the germline J gene to fill in the end. The chain combines TRBV6-2 or TRBV6-3 with TRBJ2-1; D may match TRBD1 or TRBD2 (5 bases each). CDR1 is MNHEY and CDR2 is SVGEGT in the germline V gene. The CDR3 contains 15 residues. V shed 2 bases and J shed 9 bases, with 17 bases lying between them. The chain's CDR3 is CASSYQMYEGSEQFF. The CDR3 bases that were read are TGTGCCAGCAGTTACCAGATGTACGAGGGGAGTGAG.

On this clone: The missing CDR3 end, 3 residues past where the read stops, is filled in from the germline J gene. This chain links TRBV20-1 with TRBJ2-7; 16 bases fit TRBD2. CDR1 is DFQATT and CDR2 is SNEGSKA in the germline V gene (reference sequence). V dropped 6 bases and J dropped 3; count of bases not matched to a gene: 8. This CDR3 is built from 16 residues. The CDR3 DNA, read in part, is TGCAGTGCCGCCGGGACTAGCGGGAGGGCCGTCTACGAG. Translated, it gives CSAAGTSGRAVYE. The entire CDR3 protein reads CSAAGTSGRAVYEQYF.

Worth noting for this clone: The read ends 3 residues shy of where the CDR3 ends; the end is completed using the germline J gene. The V and J genes are TRBV20-1 and TRBJ2-1, with 9 bases fitting TRBD2. The CDR3 has 15 amino acids. V lost 0 bases and J lost 7; bases outside the gene matches: 7. CDR1 DFQATT and CDR2 SNEGSKA come from the germline V gene (reference sequence). This CDR3 is CSARDVIAGENEQFF. Incomplete CDR3 DNA: TGCAGTGCTAGAGATGTAATAGCGGGAGAAAATGAG.

Regarding this clone: The read is 3 residues too short to cover the CDR3 end, so that end is filled in from the germline J gene. The chain is built from TRBV2 and TRBJ1-2; possibly TRBD1 for D (5 bases). The CDR3 extends over 14 amino acids. Germline V gene sequence: CDR1 SNHLY, CDR2 FYNNEI. The sequenced part of the CDR3 DNA is TGTGCCAGCAGCCAACTAGCGGGACGCTACGAC. Amino acid sequence: CASSQLAGRYD. The whole CDR3 sequence reads CASSQLAGRYDYTF.

CDR3 DNA (partial): TGTGCCAGAACCACGGGGACAGGAGATGGC. This translates into CARTTGTGDG. The entire CDR3 reads CARTTGTGDGYTF. The rearrangement uses TRBV2 and TRBJ1-2; 8 nucleotides align to TRBD1. Read coverage stops 3 residues before the CDR3 terminus; the germline J gene supplies the remainder. Germline V CDR1 and CDR2: SNHLY, FYNNEI. V lost 9 bases to trimming and J lost 6 bases; unmatched junction nucleotides: 9. This CDR3 contains 13 residues.

The CDR3: CSARPLGDTGELFF. The sequenced CDR3 bases are TGCAGTGCCAGGCCCCTAGGGGACACCGGGGAG. The chain combines TRBV20-1 with TRBJ2-2, with D possibly matching TRBD1 (5 bases). The sequence runs out 3 residues before the end of the CDR3; the remainder is reconstructed from the germline J gene. CDR1 is DFQATT, CDR2 SNEGSKA, per germline (reference sequence). Trimming shortened V by 6 bases and J by 3 bases, and 14 bases separated the two germline ends. The CDR3 has 14 residues.

A note on this clone: The CDR3 goes on 3 residues after the read ends, and that part is filled in from the germline J gene. The chain employs TRBV18 and TRBJ2-6, with 10 bases lining up with TRBD1. After removal of 6 bases from V and 0 bases from J, the junction contained 2 bases not matched to a gene. The CDR3 runs 16 residues. Germline V gives CDR1 KGHSH, CDR2 LQKENI. CDR3 residues: CASSRQGASGANVLTF. The part of the CDR3 DNA that was read is TGTGCCAGCTCGAGACAGGGGGCCTCTGGGGCCAACGTC.

The CDR3 bases that were read are TGTGCCAGCAGCTTAGGCAGCTACGAG. Encoded protein: CASSLGSYE. The CDR3 in its entirety is CASSLGSYEQYF. The chain uses TRBV7-9 and TRBJ2-7; D remains ambiguous. The read terminates 3 residues before the CDR3 end, so the remaining end is supplied by the germline J gene. There are 12 residues in the CDR3. CDR1 and CDR2 (germline): SEHNR, FQNEAQ (reference sequence). Trimming removed 1 base at V and 3 bases at J, with 4 bases between.

Comments on this clone: The CDR3 end lies 3 residues beyond the end of the read and is filled in from the germline J gene. The V and J genes are TRBV6-1 and TRBJ2-3; TRBD2 is a possible D gene (6 bases). Trimming removed 3 bases at V and 3 bases at J, with 13 bases between. This CDR3 comprises 15 residues. Germline V gene data show CDR1 as MNHNS and CDR2 as SASEGT. The CDR3 bases that were read are TGTGCCAGCAGTGATTGGGGCGGGGTGACAGATACG. As protein: CASSDWGGVTDT. The full CDR3 reads CASSDWGGVTDTQYF.

Remarks on this clone: The read terminates 3 residues before the CDR3 end, so the remaining end is supplied by the germline J gene. The chain links TRBV6-4 to TRBJ2-1, with 9 bases matching TRBD2. The V gene's germline CDR1 is MRHNA and CDR2 SNTAGT. Trimming cost V 6 bases and J 5 bases; bases outside gene matches: 5. There are 14 residues in the CDR3. The CDR3 bases that were read are TGTGCCAGCAGGATAGCGGGAGCCCACAATGAG. This codes for CASRIAGAHNE. The complete CDR3 sequence is CASRIAGAHNEQFF.

As to this clone: Read data end 3 residues before the CDR3 end; the end is taken from the germline J gene. This rearrangement joins TRBV5-1 to TRBJ1-4, with 10 bases fitting TRBD1. Looked up from germline, CDR1 is SGHRS and CDR2 is YFSETQ. The CDR3 has 15 residues. The ends lost 3 bases at V and 7 bases at J; junction bases unmatched: 6. CDR3 bases read: TGCGCCAGCAGCTACGGACAGGGGGACGGTGAAAAA. This sequence encodes CASSYGQGDGEK. The whole CDR3 reads CASSYGQGDGEKLFF.

Concerning this clone itself: The CDR3 end lies 3 residues beyond the end of the read and is filled in from the germline J gene. The chain uses TRBV19 and TRBJ1-5; the D is unclear. The germline gives CDR1 LNHDA, CDR2 SQIVND (reference sequence). The CDR3 is 13 amino acids. V shed 2 bases and J shed 4 bases, with 6 bases lying between them. The chain's CDR3 is CASSIQINQPQHF. Partial CDR3 DNA: TGTGCCAGTAGTATACAGATAAATCAGCCC.

Concerning this clone itself: From the germline J gene comes the end of the CDR3, since the read stops 3 residues before it. V usage is TRBV7-3 and J usage is TRBJ2-1; 9 bases agree with TRBD1. This CDR3 region has 17 residues. CDR1 is SGHTA and CDR2 is FQGTGA in the germline V gene. Losses at the gene ends were 4 bases for V and 6 bases for J; bases not matched to a gene: 13. The covered CDR3 bases are TGTGCCAGCAGCTCGATACCGGGACAGGGAATGGTCAATGAG. Encoded protein: CASSSIPGQGMVNE. The full-length CDR3 reads as CASSSIPGQGMVNEQFF.

Comment on this clone: The read ends 3 residues early relative to the CDR3; the germline J gene fills the gap. The chain has TRBV7-2 and TRBJ2-4, with D possibly TRBD2 on 7 matching bases. Germline assignment: CDR1 SGHTA and CDR2 FQGNSA. Trimming shortened V by 5 bases and J by 5 bases, and 16 bases separated the two germline ends. The CDR3 length is 15 residues. The chain's CDR3 is CASSPVGGAENIQYF. The CDR3 bases that were read are TGTGCCAGCAGCCCGGTGGGGGGGGCGGAAAACATT. Variable domain in full (rest from reference TRBV7-2 and TRBJ2-4): GAGVSQSPSNKVTEKGKDVELRCDPISGHTALYWYRQSLGQGLEFLIYFQGNSAPDKSGLPSDRFSAERTGGSVSTLTIQRTQQEDSAVYLCASSPVGGAENIQYFGAGTRLSVL.

A word on this clone: The CDR3 end is not reached by the read, which stops 3 residues before it; the germline J gene fills it in. The V gene is TRBV7-9, the J gene TRBJ2-3; D tentatively fits TRBD1 or TRBD2 (5 bases each). CDR1 and CDR2 (germline): SEHNR, FQNEAQ (reference sequence). This CDR3 comprises 14 residues. The CDR3 protein is CASSLVAGRETQYF. The CDR3 DNA, read in part, is TGTGCCAGCAGCTTAGTGGCAGGGAGAGAGACG. The variable domain in full, completed from reference TRBV7-9 and TRBJ2-3, reads DTGVSQNPRHKITKRGQNVTFRCDPISEHNRLYWYRQTLGQGPEFLTYFQNEAQLEKSRLLSDRFSAERPKGSFSTLEIQRTEQGDSAMYLCASSLVAGRETQYFGPGTRLTVL.

CDR3 protein: CATRESGRGSDTQYF. The CDR3 bases that were read are TGTGCCACCAGAGAAAGCGGGAGAGGGTCAGATACG. The chain links TRBV24-1 to TRBJ2-3; 8 nucleotides match TRBD2. The missing CDR3 end, 3 residues past where the read stops, is filled in from the germline J gene. The CDR3 runs to 15 residues. Germline V gene sequence: CDR1 KGHDR, CDR2 SFDVKD. V shed 7 bases and J 4 bases; nucleotides not matched to a gene: 9.

Concerning this clone itself: The CDR3 end lies 3 residues beyond the end of the read and is filled in from the germline J gene. The chain employs TRBV29-1 and TRBJ2-5; maybe TRBD2 (6 bases). V lost 3 bases and J lost 2, with 7 bases in between. The germline V gene encodes CDR1 SQVTM and CDR2 ANQGSEA. The CDR3 extends over 12 amino acids. The sequenced CDR3 bases are TGCAGCGTTGATCGGGGGCAAGAGACC. Its protein product is CSVDRGQET. The CDR3, in full, reads CSVDRGQETQYF.

For this clone: With the read ending 3 residues before the CDR3 end, the germline J gene is used to fill in that end. The V gene is TRBV6-1, the J gene TRBJ1-4; no reliable D call. The CDR3 length is 14 residues. Trimming cost V 0 bases and J 5 bases, with 7 bases left between them. Germline-derived CDR1 and CDR2 are MNHNS and SASEGT. This CDR3 is CASSEAQKNEKLFF. The DNA read from the CDR3 is TGTGCCAGCAGTGAAGCGCAGAAGAATGAAAAA.

Comment on this clone: The read halts 3 residues ahead of the CDR3 end, with the missing end drawn from the germline J gene. V gene TRBV20-1 combines with J gene TRBJ2-5; 8 bases agree with TRBD2. The CDR3 has 14 amino acids. The V gene end was trimmed by 7 bases and the J gene end by 4 bases; junction bases not matched to a gene: 11. The germline gives CDR1 DFQATT, CDR2 SNEGSKA (reference sequence). The sequenced CDR3 bases are TGCAGTGTGGGTGGTAGCGGGGTAACAGAGACC. Protein sequence: CSVGGSGVTET. The CDR3 in its entirety is CSVGGSGVTETQYF.